The entry below describes one T cell receptor (beta chain). The sample is drawn from a study of OX40 agonist ivuxolimab in advanced cancers. Repertoires were generated with immunoSEQ multiplex PCR, while TCRdb's copy carries only in-frame clones and drops some. This table has 65,000 to 70,000 clones, about nine tenths appearing once. Trimming shortened V by 5 bases and J by 1 base, and 11 bases separated the two germline ends. Germline V CDR1 and CDR2: SGHTA, FQGNSA. CDR3 length: 15 residues. The rearrangement joins TRBV7-2 to TRBJ2-2; D tentatively reads TRBD1 or TRBD2 (5 bases each). Here the sequenced sample was CD4+ or CD8+ T cells sorted from blood, taken in a trial of the OX40 agonist ivuxolimab. The sequence came from an adult with an advanced solid tumor such as melanoma, head and neck, liver or kidney cancer. The CDR3 spells CASSHNGGNTGELFF. The DNA of the CDR3 is TGTGCCAGCAGCCATAATGGGGGGAACACCGGGGAGCTGTTTTTT. The variable domain in full, with the rest retrieved from reference TRBV7-2 and TRBJ2-2, is GAGVSQSPSNKVTEKGKDVELRCDPISGHTALYWYRQSLGQGLEFLIYFQGNSAPDKSGLPSDRFSAERTGGSVSTLTIQRTQQEDSAVYLCASSHNGGNTGELFFGEGSRLTVL.